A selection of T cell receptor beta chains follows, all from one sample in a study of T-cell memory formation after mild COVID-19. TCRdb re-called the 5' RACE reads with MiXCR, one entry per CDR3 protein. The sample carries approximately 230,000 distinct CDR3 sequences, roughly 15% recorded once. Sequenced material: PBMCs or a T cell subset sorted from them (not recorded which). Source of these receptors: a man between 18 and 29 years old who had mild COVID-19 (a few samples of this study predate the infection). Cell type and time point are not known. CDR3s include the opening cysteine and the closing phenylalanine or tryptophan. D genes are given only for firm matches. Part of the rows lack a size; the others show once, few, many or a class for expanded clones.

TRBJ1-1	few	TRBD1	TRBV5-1	CASSAGQGGEVNTEAFF	TGCGCCAGCAGCGCAGGACAGGGGGGCGAAGTGAACACTGAAGCTTTCTTT
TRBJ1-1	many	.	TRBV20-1	CSAREGFTEAFF	TGCAGTGCTAGAGAGGGCTTCACTGAAGCTTTCTTT
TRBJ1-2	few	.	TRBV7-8	CASRRGRVSSYGYTF	TGTGCCAGCAGACGAGGCAGGGTTTCCTCATATGGCTACACCTTC
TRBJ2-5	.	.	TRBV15	CATSRQFSGTWQETQYF	TGTGCCACCAGCAGACAGTTTTCCGGGACCTGGCAAGAGACCCAGTACTTC
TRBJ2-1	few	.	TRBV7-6	CASANEGGGSSYNEQFF	TGTGCCAGCGCGAACGAGGGAGGCGGAAGCTCCTACAATGAGCAGTTCTTC
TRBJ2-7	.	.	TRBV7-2	CASREEAGGEQYF	TGTGCCAGCAGGGAAGAGGCTGGGGGCGAGCAGTACTTC
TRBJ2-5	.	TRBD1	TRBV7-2	CASSRQGVAKTQYF	TGTGCCAGCAGCCGACAGGGGGTTGCGAAGACCCAGTACTTC
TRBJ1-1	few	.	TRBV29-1	CSVGNSMNTEAFF	TGCAGCGTTGGGAACAGCATGAACACTGAAGCTTTCTTT
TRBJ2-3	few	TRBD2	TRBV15	CATSRDPRGANLRQYF	TGTGCCACCAGCAGAGATCCGCGGGGGGCCAACCTGAGACAGTATTTT
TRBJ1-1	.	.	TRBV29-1	CSVVRGMNTEAFF	TGCAGCGTTGTGCGGGGGATGAACACTGAAGCTTTCTTT